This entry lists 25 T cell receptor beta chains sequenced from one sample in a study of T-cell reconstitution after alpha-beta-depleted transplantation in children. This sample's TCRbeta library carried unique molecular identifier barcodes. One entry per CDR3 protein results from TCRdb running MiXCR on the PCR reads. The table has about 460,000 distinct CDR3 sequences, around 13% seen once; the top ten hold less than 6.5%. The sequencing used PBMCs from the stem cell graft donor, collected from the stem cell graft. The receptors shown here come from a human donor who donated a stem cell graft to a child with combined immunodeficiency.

In DNA, the CDR3 is TGTGCCAGCAGCCGTACAGGGGGCAGAGAGACCCAGTACTTC. Encoded protein: CASSRTGGRETQYF. The V and J genes are TRBV12-3 or TRBV12-4 and TRBJ2-5; TRBD1 matches 9 bases. The CDR3 spans 14 residues. The trim removed 6 bases at V and 4 bases at J, leaving 6 bases unmatched.

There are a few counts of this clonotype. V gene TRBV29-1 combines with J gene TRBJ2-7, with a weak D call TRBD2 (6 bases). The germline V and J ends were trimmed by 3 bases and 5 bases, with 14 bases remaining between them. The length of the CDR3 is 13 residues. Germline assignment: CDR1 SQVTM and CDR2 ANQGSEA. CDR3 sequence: CSVEESGGNEQYF. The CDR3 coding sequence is TGCAGCGTTGAGGAGTCCGGCGGGAACGAGCAGTACTTC.

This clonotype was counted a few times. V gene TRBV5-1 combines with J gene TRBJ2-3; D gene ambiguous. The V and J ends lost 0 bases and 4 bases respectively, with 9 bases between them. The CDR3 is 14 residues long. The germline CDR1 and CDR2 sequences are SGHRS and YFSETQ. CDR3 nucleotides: TGCGCCAGCAGCTTGGTTGTGATGGCAGATACGCAGTATTTT. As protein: CASSLVVMADTQYF.

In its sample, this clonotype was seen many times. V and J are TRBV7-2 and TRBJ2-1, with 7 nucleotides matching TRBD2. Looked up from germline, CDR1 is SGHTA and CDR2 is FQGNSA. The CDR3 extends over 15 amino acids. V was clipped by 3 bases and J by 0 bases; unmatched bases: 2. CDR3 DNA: TGTGCCAGCAGCTTCAGCGGGGCCTCCTACAATGAGCAGTTCTTC. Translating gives CASSFSGASYNEQFF.

The DNA of the CDR3 is TGTGCCAGCAGCCCTCCAGGGGGCGCGTGGACTGAAGCTTTCTTT. Translated, it gives CASSPPGGAWTEAFF. The chain employs TRBV9 and TRBJ1-1; 8 positions agree with TRBD1. The ends lost 4 bases at V and 5 bases at J; junction bases unmatched: 10. Germline V lookup: CDR1 SGDLS, CDR2 YYNGEE. The CDR3 runs 15 residues.

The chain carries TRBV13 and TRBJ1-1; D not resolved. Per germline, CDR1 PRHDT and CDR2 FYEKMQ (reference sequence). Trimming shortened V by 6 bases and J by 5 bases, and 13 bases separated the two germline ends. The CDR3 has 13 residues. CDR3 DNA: TGTGCCAGCAGATTGACGGGTTGGACTGAAGCTTTCTTT. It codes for CASRLTGWTEAFF.

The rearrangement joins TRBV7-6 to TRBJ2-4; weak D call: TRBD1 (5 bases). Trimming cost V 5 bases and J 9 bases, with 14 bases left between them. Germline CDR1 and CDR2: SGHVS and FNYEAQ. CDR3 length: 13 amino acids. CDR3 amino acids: CASSPNTQGIQYF. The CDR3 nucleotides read TGTGCCAGCAGCCCCAACACCCAGGGCATTCAGTACTTC.

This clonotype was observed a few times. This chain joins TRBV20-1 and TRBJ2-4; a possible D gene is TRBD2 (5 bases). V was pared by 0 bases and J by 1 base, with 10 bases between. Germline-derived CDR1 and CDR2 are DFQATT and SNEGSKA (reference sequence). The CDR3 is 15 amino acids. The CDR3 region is CSARDLRRAKNIQYF. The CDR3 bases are TGCAGTGCTAGAGATCTGCGGAGGGCCAAAAACATTCAGTACTTC.

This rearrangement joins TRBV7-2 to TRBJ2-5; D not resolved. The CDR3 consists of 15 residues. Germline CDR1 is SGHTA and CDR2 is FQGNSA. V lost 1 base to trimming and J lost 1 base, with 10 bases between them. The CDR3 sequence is CASSLVIGSQETQYF. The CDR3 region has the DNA TGTGCCAGCAGCTTAGTAATTGGCAGCCAAGAGACCCAGTACTTC.

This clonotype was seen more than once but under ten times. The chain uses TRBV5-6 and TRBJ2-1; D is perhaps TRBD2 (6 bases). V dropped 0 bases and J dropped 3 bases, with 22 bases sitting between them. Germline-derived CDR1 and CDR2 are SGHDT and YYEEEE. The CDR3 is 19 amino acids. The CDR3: CASSLGAPLWRTNYNEQFF. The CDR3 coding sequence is TGTGCCAGCAGCTTGGGGGCTCCTCTTTGGCGGACTAACTACAATGAGCAGTTCTTC.

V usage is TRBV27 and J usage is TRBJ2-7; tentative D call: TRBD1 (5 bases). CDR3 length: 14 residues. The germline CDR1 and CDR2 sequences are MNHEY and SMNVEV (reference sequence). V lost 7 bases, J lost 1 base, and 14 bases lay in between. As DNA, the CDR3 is TGTGCCAGCAAGAGGACACTATTATCCTACGAGCAGTACTTC. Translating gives CASKRTLLSYEQYF.

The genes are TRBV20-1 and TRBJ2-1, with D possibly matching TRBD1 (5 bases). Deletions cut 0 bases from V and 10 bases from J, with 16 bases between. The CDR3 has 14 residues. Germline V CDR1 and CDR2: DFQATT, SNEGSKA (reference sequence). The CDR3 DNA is TGCAGTGCTAGAGATTTTCAGGGATCGTGGGAGCAGTTCTTC. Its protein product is CSARDFQGSWEQFF.

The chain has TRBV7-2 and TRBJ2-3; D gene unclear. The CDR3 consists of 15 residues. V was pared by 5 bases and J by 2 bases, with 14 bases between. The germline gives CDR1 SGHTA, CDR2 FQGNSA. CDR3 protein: CASSPSTPFTDTQYF. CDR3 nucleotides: TGTGCCAGCAGCCCTAGTACCCCTTTCACAGATACGCAGTATTTT.

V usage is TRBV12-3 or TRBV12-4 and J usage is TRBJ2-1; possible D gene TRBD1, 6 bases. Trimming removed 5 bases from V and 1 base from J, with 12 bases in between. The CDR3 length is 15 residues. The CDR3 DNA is TGTGCCAGCAGTCCCCTGAGGGGGTCCTACAATGAGCAGTTCTTC. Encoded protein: CASSPLRGSYNEQFF.

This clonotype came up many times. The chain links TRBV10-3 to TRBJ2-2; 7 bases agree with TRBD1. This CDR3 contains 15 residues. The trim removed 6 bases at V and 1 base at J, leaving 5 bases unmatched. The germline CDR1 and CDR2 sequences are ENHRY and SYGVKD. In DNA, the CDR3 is TGTGCCATCAGCACAGGGGCCCAGAACACCGGGGAGCTGTTTTTT. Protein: CAISTGAQNTGELFF.

For the CDR3, the DNA is TGTGCCAGCAGTGGAGGACAGGCTTTTCAGCCCCAGCATTTT. It translates to CASSGGQAFQPQHF. This chain uses TRBV6-2 or TRBV6-3 with TRBJ1-5, with TRBD1 identical over 7 bases. Trimming took 5 bases from V and 6 from J; bases not matched to a gene: 7. The germline CDR1 and CDR2 sequences are MNHEY and SVGEGT. This CDR3 has 14 amino acids.

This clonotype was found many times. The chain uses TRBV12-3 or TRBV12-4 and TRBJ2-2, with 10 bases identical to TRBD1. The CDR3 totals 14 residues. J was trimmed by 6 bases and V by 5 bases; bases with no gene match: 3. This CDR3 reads CASSNGTGAGELFF. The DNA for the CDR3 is TGTGCCAGCAGTAACGGGACAGGGGCCGGGGAGCTGTTTTTT.

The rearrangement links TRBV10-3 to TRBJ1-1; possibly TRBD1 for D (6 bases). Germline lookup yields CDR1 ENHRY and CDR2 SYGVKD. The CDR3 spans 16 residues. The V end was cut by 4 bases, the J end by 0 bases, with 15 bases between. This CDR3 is CAISGPDRIMNTEAFF. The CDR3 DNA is TGTGCCATCAGTGGGCCGGACAGAATCATGAACACTGAAGCTTTCTTT.

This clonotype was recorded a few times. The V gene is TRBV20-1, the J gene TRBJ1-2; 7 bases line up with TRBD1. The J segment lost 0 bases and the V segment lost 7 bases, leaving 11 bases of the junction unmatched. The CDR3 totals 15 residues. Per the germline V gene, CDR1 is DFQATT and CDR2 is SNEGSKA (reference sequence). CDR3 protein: CSGPKDRRPNYGYTF. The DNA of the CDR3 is TGCAGTGGCCCGAAGGACAGGCGCCCTAACTATGGCTACACCTTC.

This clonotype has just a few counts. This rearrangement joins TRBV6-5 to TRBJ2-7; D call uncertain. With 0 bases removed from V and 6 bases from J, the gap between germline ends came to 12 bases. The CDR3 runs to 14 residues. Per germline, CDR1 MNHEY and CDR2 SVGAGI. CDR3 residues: CASSYSFSAGEQYF. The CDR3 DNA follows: TGTGCCAGCAGTTACTCGTTCTCAGCTGGCGAGCAGTACTTC.

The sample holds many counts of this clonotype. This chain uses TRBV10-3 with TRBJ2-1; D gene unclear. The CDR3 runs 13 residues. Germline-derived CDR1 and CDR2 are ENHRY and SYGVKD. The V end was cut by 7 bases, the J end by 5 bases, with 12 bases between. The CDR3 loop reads CAIKNGADNEQFF. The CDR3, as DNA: TGTGCCATCAAGAACGGCGCGGACAATGAGCAGTTCTTC.

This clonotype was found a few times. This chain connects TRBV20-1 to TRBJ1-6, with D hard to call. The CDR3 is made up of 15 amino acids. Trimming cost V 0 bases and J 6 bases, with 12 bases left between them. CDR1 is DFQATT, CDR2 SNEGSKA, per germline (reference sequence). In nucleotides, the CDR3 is TGCAGTGCTAGAGATGAGGTCCTCAGTAATTCACCCCTCCACTTT. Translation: CSARDEVLSNSPLHF.

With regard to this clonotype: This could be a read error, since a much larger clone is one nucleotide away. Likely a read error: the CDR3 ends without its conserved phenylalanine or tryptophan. DNA for the CDR3: TGTGCCAGCAGGTGGGGGGACAGGGGGCTCAACACTGAAGCTTTCTGT. Translating it yields CASRWGDRGLNTEAFC. The chain uses TRBV7-9 and TRBJ1-1; 12 bases are shared with TRBD1. The CDR3 has 16 amino acids. V lost 6 bases to trimming and J lost 2 bases; unmatched junction nucleotides: 7. The germline V gene has CDR1 SEHNR and CDR2 FQNEAQ (reference sequence).

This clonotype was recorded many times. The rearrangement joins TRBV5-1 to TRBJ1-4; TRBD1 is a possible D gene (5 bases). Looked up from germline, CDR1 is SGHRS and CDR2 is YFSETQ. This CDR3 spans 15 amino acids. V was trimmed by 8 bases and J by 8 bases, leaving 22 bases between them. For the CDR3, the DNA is TGCGCCAGTAGAGCAGGCGGTCTTCGGGGGGAAAAACTGTTTTTT. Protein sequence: CASRAGGLRGEKLFF.

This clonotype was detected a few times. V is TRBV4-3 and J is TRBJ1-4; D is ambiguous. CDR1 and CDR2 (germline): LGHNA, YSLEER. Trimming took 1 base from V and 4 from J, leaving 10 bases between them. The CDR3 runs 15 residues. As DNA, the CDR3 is TGCGCCAGCAGCCAAGGACGGGGATTTAATGAAAAACTGTTTTTT. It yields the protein CASSQGRGFNEKLFF.